The rows below give T cell receptor beta chains drawn from one sample of a study of CD8+ T cells in alopecia areata. This table comes from immunoSEQ multiplex PCR, and its TCRdb copy is limited to in-frame clones, with some not included. The data show 93,000 or so clones, approximately 52% seen once. Sample: CD4+ T cells sorted from blood. The receptor source for this set is a human donor in good health. Each CDR3 is given with its conserved first and last residue. A D gene is named only where the DNA matches it firmly. Clone size is stated in some rows and not others, as once, few, many or a class when expanded.

DNA,CDR3,V,size,J,D,length
TGCAGCGTTGGCCGTACGGACTATGGCTACACCTTC,CSVGRTDYGYTF,TRBV29-1,NA,TRBJ1-2,NA,12
TGTGCCAGCTCACCACCGGGGCGGGGGAGCACTGAAGCTTTCTTT,CASSPPGRGSTEAFF,TRBV18,NA,TRBJ1-1,NA,15
TGCAGCGTTGAGCGGCCCCCAGGAGAGACCCAGTACTTC,CSVERPPGETQYF,TRBV29-1,few,TRBJ2-5,NA,13
TGCGCCAGCATGCTTGACAGGGACTACGAGCAGTACTTC,CASMLDRDYEQYF,TRBV10-2,NA,TRBJ2-7,TRBD1,13
TGTGCCAGCAGCCCGATCCCAAGCCCAGGCTACACCTTC,CASSPIPSPGYTF,TRBV9,NA,TRBJ1-2,NA,13
TGCGCCAGCAGTCCACCGCTCGAGGGCAGAGTACAAGAGACCCAGTACTTC,CASSPPLEGRVQETQYF,TRBV23-1,NA,TRBJ2-5,NA,17
TGTGCCAGCAGCCTCAGGGGGACCCAGTACTTC,CASSLRGTQYF,TRBV4-2,NA,TRBJ2-5,NA,11
TGTGCCAGCAGTGAAGGGATAGGCTTACAGGGCTACCAGCCCCAGCATTTT,CASSEGIGLQGYQPQHF,TRBV6-1,NA,TRBJ1-5,NA,17
TGTGCCAGCAGCTTAATGAGGGCCCAAGAGACCCAGTACTTC,CASSLMRAQETQYF,TRBV7-2,NA,TRBJ2-5,NA,14
TGCAGCGTTGGTGGGGAGAGCGGGGGCGCCGAGACCCAGTACTTC,CSVGGESGGAETQYF,TRBV29-1,NA,TRBJ2-5,TRBD2,15
TGTGCCAGCAGCTTGGGACAGCCCAATTCACCCCTCCACTTT,CASSLGQPNSPLHF,TRBV5-4,NA,TRBJ1-6,NA,14
TGCAGCGTTGCCGGGGTTAGCTCCTACAATGAGCAGTTCTTC,CSVAGVSSYNEQFF,TRBV29-1,few,TRBJ2-1,NA,14
TGTGCCAGCAGCGTACCACCGGAACTCTCTGGAAACACCATATATTTT,CASSVPPELSGNTIYF,TRBV9,NA,TRBJ1-3,NA,16
TGTGCCAGTAGGGACCCGGGACAGGGAGGGAATCAGCCCCAGCATTTT,CASRDPGQGGNQPQHF,TRBV19,NA,TRBJ1-5,TRBD1,16
TGCGCCAGCAGCTCCCTAGCGGGGACGATGAACTACGAGCAGTACTTC,CASSSLAGTMNYEQYF,TRBV5-1,NA,TRBJ2-7,TRBD2,16
TGTGCCAGCAGCCCTACGGGTAGCACAGATACGCAGTATTTT,CASSPTGSTDTQYF,TRBV7-2,few,TRBJ2-3,NA,14
TGTGCCAGCAGCCAGGGGGCAGGGGTGCCACCCCTCCACTTT,CASSQGAGVPPLHF,TRBV2,NA,TRBJ1-6,TRBD1,14